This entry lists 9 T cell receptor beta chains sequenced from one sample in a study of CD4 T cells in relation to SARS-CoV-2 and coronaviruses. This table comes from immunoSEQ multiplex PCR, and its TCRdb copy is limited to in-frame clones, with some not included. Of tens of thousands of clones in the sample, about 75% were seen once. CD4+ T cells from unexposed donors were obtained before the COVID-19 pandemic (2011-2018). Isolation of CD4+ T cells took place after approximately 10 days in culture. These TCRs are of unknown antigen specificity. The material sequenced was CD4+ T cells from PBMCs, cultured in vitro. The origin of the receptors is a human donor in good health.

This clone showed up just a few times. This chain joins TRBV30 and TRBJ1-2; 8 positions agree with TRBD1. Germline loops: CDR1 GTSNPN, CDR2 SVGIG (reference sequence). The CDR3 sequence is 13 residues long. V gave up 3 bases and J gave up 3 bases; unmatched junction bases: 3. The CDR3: CAWRYRGDYGYTF. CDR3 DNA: TGTGCCTGGAGGTACAGGGGGGACTATGGCTACACCTTC.

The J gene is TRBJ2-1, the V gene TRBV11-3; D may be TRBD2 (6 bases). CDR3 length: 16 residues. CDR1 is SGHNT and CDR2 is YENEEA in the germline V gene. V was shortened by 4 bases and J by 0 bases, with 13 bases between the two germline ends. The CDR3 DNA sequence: TGTGCCAGCAGCTCGCGCCGGGGGAGCTCCTACAATGAGCAGTTCTTC. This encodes CASSSRRGSSYNEQFF.

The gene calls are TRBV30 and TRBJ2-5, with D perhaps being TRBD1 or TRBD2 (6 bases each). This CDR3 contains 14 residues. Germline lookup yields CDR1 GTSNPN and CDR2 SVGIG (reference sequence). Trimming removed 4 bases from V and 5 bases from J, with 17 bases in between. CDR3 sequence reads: CAWNLGGSGETQYF. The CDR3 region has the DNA TGTGCCTGGAACTTAGGGGGGAGCGGGGAGACCCAGTACTTC.

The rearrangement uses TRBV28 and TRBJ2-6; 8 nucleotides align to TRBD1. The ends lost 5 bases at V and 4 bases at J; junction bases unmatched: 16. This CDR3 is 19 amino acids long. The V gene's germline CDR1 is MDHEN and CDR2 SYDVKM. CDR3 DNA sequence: TGTGCCAGCAGTCCGGCCTCAGCAGGGGGCGCTGGAGGGGCCAACGTCCTGACTTTC. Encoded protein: CASSPASAGGAGGANVLTF.

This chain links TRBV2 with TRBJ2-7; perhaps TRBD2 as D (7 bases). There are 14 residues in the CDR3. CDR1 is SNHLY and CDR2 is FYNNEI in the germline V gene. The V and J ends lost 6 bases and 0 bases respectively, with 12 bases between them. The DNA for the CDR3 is TGTGCCAGCAGCCCCCGGGGGGCCTCCTACGAGCAGTACTTC. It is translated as CASSPRGASYEQYF.

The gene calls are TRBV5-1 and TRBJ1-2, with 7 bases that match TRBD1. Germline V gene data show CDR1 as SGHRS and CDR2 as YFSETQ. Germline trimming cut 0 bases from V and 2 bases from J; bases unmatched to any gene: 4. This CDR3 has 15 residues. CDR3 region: CASSLDGTVNYGYTF. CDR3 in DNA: TGCGCCAGCAGCTTGGATGGGACAGTGAACTATGGCTACACCTTC.

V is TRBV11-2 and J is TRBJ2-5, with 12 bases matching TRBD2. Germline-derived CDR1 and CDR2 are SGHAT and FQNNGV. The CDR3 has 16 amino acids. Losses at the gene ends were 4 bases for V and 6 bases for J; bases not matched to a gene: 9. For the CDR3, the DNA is TGTGCCAGCAGCTATAAGACTAGCGGGGGCCCTCAGACCCAGTACTTC. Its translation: CASSYKTSGGPQTQYF.

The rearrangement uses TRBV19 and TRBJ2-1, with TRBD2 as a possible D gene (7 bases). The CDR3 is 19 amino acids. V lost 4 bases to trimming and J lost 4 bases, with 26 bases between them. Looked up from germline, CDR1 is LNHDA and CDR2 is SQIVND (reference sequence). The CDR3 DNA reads TGTGCCAGTAGTACGATAAGTGAGGGGGGGACCCTTCCATACAATGAGCAGTTCTTC. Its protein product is CASSTISEGGTLPYNEQFF.

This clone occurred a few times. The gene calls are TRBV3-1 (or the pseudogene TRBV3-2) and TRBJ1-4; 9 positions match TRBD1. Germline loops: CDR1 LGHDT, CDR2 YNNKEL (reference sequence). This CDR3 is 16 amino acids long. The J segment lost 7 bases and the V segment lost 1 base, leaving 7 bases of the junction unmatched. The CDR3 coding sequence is TGTGCCAGCAGCCAAGGGGATGGGACAGGGCGTGAAAAACTGTTTTTT. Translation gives CASSQGDGTGREKLFF.